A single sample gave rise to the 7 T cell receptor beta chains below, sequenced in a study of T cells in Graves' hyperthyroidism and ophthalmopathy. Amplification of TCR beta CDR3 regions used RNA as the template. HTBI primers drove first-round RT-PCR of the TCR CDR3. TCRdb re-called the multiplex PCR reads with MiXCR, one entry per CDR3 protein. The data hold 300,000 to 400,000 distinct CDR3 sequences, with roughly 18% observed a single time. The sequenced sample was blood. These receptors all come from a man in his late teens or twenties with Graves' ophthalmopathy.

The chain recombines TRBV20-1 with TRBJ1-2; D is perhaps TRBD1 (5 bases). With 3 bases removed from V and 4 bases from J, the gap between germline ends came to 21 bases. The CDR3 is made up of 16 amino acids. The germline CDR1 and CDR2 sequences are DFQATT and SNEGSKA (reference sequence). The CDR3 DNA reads TGCAGTGCTAGCCTCGACAGAACCCTCGAACCCTATGGCTACACCTTC. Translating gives CSASLDRTLEPYGYTF.

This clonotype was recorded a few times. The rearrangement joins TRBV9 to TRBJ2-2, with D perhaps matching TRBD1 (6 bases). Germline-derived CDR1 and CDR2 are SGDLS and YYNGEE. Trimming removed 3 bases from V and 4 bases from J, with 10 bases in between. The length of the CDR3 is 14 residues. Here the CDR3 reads CASSAQGGTGELFF. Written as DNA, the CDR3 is TGTGCCAGCAGCGCACAGGGCGGCACCGGGGAGCTGTTTTTT.

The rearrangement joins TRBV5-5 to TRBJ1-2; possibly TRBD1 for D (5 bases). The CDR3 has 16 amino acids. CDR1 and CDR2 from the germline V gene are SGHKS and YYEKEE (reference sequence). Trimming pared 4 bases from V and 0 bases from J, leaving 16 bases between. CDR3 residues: CASSPEGPATNYGYTF. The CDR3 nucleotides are TGTGCCAGCAGCCCTGAGGGGCCTGCAACTAACTATGGCTACACCTTC.

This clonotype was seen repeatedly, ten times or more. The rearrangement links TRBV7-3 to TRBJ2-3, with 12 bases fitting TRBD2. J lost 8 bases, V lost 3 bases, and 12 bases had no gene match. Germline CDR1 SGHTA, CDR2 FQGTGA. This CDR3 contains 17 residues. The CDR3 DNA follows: TGTGCCAGCAGCTTCAAACCCCCTAGCGGGGGGGTTGTTACGCAGTATTTT. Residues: CASSFKPPSGGVVTQYF.

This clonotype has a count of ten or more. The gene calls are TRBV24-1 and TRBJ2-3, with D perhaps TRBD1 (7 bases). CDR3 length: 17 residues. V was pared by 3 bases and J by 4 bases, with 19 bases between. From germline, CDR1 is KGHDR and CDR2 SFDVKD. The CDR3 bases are TGTGCCACCAGTGATCCGCGGGACAGCGAAGGCGCAGATACGCAGTATTTT. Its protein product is CATSDPRDSEGADTQYF.

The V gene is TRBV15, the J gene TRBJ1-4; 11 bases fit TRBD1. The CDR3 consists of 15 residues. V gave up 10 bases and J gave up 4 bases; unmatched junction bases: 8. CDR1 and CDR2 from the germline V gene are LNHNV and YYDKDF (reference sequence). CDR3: CAIGQGASNNEKLFF. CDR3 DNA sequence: TGTGCCATAGGACAGGGGGCGTCTAATAATGAAAAACTGTTTTTT. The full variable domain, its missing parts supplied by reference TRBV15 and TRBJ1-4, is DAMVIQNPRYQVTQFGKPVTLSCSQTLNHNVMYWYQQKSSQAPKLLFHYYDKDFNNEADTPDNFQSRRPNTSFCFLDIRSPGLGDTAMYLCAIGQGASNNEKLFFGSGTQLSVL.

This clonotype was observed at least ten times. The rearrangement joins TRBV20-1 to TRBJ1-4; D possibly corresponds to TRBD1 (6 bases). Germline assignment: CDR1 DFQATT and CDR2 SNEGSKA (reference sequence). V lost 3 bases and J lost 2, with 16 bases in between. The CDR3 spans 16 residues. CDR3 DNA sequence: TGCAGTGCTAGTCAGGGGAAGAGACTTACTAATGAAAAACTGTTTTTT. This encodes CSASQGKRLTNEKLFF.